The clone carrying this T cell receptor beta chain was seen once. This sample is drawn from a study of blood T cell repertoires in COVID-19. Whole-study context: Collection of acute and convalescent COVID-19 samples took place in the United States, Italy and Spain.

Per the authors' pipeline: Reference gene primer amplification gave nucleated cell count estimates. Profiled with immunoSEQ multiplex PCR; TCRdb holds only in-frame clones, not every one. For V, J and clone size, that table is used; D and trimming come from the DNA. Of just under 55,000 clones in the sample, less than 95% were seen once. V gave up 4 bases and J gave up 1 base; unmatched junction bases: 3. CDR1 LGHNA and CDR2 YSLEER come from the germline V gene. There are 16 residues in the CDR3. Sequenced sample: peripheral blood. This chain links TRBV4-3 with TRBJ2-2, with 10 bases aligning to TRBD2. The source of this sequence is a woman in her thirties or forties with active COVID-19. Written as DNA, the CDR3 is TGCGCCAGCAGCCGAACTAGCGGGGTGAACACCGGGGAGCTGTTTTTT. Its translation is CASSRTSGVNTGELFF.